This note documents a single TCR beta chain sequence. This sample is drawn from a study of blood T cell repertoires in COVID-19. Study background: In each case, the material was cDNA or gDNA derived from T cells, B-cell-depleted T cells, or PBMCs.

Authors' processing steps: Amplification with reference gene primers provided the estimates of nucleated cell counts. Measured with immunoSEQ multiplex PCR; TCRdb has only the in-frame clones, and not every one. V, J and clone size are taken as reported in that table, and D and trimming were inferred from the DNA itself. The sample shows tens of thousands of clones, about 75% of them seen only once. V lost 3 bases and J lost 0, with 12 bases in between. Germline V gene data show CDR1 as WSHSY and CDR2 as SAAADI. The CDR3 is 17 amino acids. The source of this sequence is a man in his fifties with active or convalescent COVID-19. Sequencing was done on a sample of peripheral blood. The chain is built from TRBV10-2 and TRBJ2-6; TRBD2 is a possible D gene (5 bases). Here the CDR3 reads CASSELRGFSGANVLTF. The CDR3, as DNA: TGCGCCAGCAGTGAATTACGAGGGTTCTCTGGGGCCAACGTCCTGACTTTC.